This paragraph covers one T cell receptor (beta chain) sequence. Its antigen remains undetermined. Base quality data are lacking; no much larger clone is found one base away. To synthesize cDNA, template-switch 5'RACE was performed with a primer carrying a 10-nucleotide random unique molecular identifier so that each TCR transcript was tagged. Every sequencing run covered 15-18 subjects and yielded more than 170 million TCR-beta sequences. Total RNA was extracted with the RNeasy kit. Using the KAPA Real-time Library Amplification kit, TCR-beta VDJ regions were amplified with primers for the TCR constant region and the 5'RACE anchor. Sample indexes and Illumina adaptors were added in a first PCR, and a second PCR then increased library yield. After Ampure bead purification, the TCR product of roughly 650 bp was size-selected on a 2% E-gel SizeSelection system. Before pooling, library quality was assessed on a Bioanalyzer, concentration was determined with Qubit, and library quantification was performed with the Kapa Library Quantification kit. Paired-end 2 x 150 bp sequencing of the libraries was performed on an Illumina HiSeq 2500. To increase sequence diversity, about 23-30% phiX was spiked into each library pool. Concerning the study's data processing: The UMI-based MiGEC pipeline processed quality-filtered reads and removed over 85% of raw TCR sequences during error correction. VDJ genes were aligned to IMGT germline references, and clonotypes were defined by unique CDR3 amino acid sequence plus V-J genes. Clonal expansion, Shannon diversity and CDR3 relatedness (CalcPairwiseDistances, ClusterSamples) were evaluated with VDJtools, and phylogenetic trees were built with CLCbio workbench. A clone was classed as expanded if it had 8 or more unique UMIs, a cutoff based on coefficient-of-variation modelling across technical triplicates. TCRdb handled the public reads itself, with Q25 trimming in fastp and clone calling in MiXCR, and kept productive beta chains. Records with the same CDR3 protein are collapsed into one entry carrying the most frequent genes and DNA. V and J calls and clone size were set by TCRdb, not the authors. Within this sample are 35,000 to 45,000 distinct CDR3 sequences, with over 12% of them counted one time only. Together, the top ten hold roughly 27% of the sample.

Libraries from unsorted PBMCs were made from 2 million PBMCs kept in RNAlater at -80 degrees C until RNA extraction. Peripheral blood underwent Ficoll-Hypaque density gradient centrifugation to isolate PBMCs, which were then cryopreserved in liquid nitrogen. Sequences SGHRS (CDR1) and YFSETQ (CDR2) are obtained from the germline V gene. The CDR3 measures 13 amino acids from cysteine to phenylalanine. The CDR3 DNA has 39 bases and is translated from base 1. The V end loses 1 base and the J end loses 7 bases, and a stretch of 6 bases separates them. The sample belongs to a study of neurological immune-mediated disorders (dated by TCRdb to about 2019). General notes on the study: Peripheral blood TCR-beta repertoires from HTLV-I-associated myelopathy (HAM/TSP) patients, multiple sclerosis patients and healthy controls were compared by UMI-based sequencing. Of the 68 subjects in the cohort, some 15 were HAM/TSP patients, roughly 34 were multiple sclerosis patients, and some 20 were healthy controls. The approximately 100 TCR-beta libraries included longitudinal samples, technical triplicates and paired sorted CD4+ and CD8+ T-cell subsets alongside PBMC samples.

Points the paper makes about the study in general: TCR clonal expansion was highest in HAM/TSP patients and lowest in MS patients, with MS patients falling below even healthy controls. Across subjects, expanded clones never shared an identical CDR3 amino acid sequence, which suggests that the TCR-beta repertoires in every group were private.

The clonotype was recovered from a woman in her fifties or sixties with HTLV-1-associated myelopathy (HAM/TSP). Sequencing was performed on PBMCs. The sequence joins TRBV5-1 to TRBJ1-6, with the identity of the D gene unclear. The bases read TGCGCCAGCAGCTTGTCTCTCAATTCACCCCTCCACTTT. It translates as CASSLSLNSPLHF.